The 28 T cell receptor beta chains below all came from one sample that was sequenced in a study of T-cell reconstitution after alpha-beta-depleted transplantation in children. Preparing the TCRbeta library involved the use of unique molecular identifiers. MiXCR, run by TCRdb on the PCR reads, gives a single entry per CDR3 protein. The table has hundreds of thousands of distinct CDR3 sequences, about 16% seen once. The sample here was PBMCs, mostly from graft donor cells, taken 360 days after TCRalphabeta/CD19-depleted stem cell transplant. The source is a male patient aged 2 to 9 who had a stem cell transplant for acute lymphoblastic leukemia, so the T cells may come from the graft donor.

The rearrangement joins TRBV5-6 to TRBJ1-2; possible D gene TRBD1, 5 bases. The CDR3 sequence is 13 residues long. Trimming took 3 bases from V and 0 from J, leaving 6 bases between them. Germline V gene sequence: CDR1 SGHDT, CDR2 YYEEEE. CDR3 residues: CASSSTANYGYTF. CDR3 nucleotides: TGTGCCAGCAGCTCGACAGCTAACTATGGCTACACCTTC.

The sample holds a few counts of this clonotype. This sequence joins TRBV7-3 and TRBJ1-1, with unresolved D. Trimming stripped 5 bases from V and 1 base from J, with 8 bases between. The length of the CDR3 is 13 residues. Germline loops: CDR1 SGHTA, CDR2 FQGTGA. CDR3 in amino acids: CASSRTANTEAFF. CDR3 DNA sequence: TGTGCCAGCAGCCGCACAGCGAACACTGAAGCTTTCTTT.

The chain has TRBV6-2 or TRBV6-3 and TRBJ2-1; D is ambiguous. This CDR3 is 16 amino acids long. The germline V gene encodes CDR1 MNHEY and CDR2 SVGEGT. Trimming took 3 bases from V and 5 from J, leaving 17 bases between them. The CDR3 region is CASSYGLTFPDNEQFF. The CDR3 DNA reads as TGTGCCAGCAGTTATGGCCTCACGTTCCCCGACAATGAGCAGTTCTTC.

V gene TRBV18 combines with J gene TRBJ1-3, with D unresolved. This CDR3 spans 14 amino acids. Trimming removed 3 bases at V and 4 bases at J, with 10 bases between. Germline CDR1 and CDR2: KGHSH and LQKENI. The CDR3 region is CASSPITEGNTIYF. The CDR3 region has the DNA TGTGCCAGCTCACCCATAACAGAAGGAAACACCATATATTTT.

This clonotype was recorded a few times. This chain connects TRBV28 to TRBJ1-5; TRBD1 aligns across 8 bases. This CDR3 is 13 amino acids long. Trimming at V came to 6 bases and at J to 6 bases, leaving 4 bases not matched to a gene. Germline V gene lookup returns CDR1 MDHEN and CDR2 SYDVKM. The CDR3 loop is CASRTGGGQPQHF. The CDR3 nucleotides read TGTGCCAGCAGAACAGGGGGTGGTCAGCCCCAGCATTTT.

The rearrangement links TRBV27 to TRBJ2-1, with D hard to call. This CDR3 has 12 amino acids. The V gene's germline CDR1 is MNHEY and CDR2 SMNVEV (reference sequence). V was cut by 4 bases and J by 7 bases, with 8 bases left in between. The CDR3 sequence is CASSSLGNEQFF. The CDR3 nucleotides read TGTGCCAGCAGTTCGTTGGGGAATGAGCAGTTCTTC.

This chain joins TRBV20-1 and TRBJ1-1; TRBD1 might be the D (5 bases). CDR1 is DFQATT, CDR2 SNEGSKA, per germline (reference sequence). The CDR3 length is 14 residues. Trimming took 3 bases from V and 0 from J, leaving 11 bases between them. CDR3 protein: CSASRGNMNTEAFF. In nucleotides, the CDR3 is TGCAGTGCTAGCCGGGGGAACATGAACACTGAAGCTTTCTTT.

This clonotype was recorded a few times. The chain combines TRBV6-1 with TRBJ1-2; TRBD1 is a possible D gene (6 bases). The V gene's germline CDR1 is MNHNS and CDR2 SASEGT. The CDR3 spans 13 residues. The ends were cut back, 6 bases at V and 7 bases at J, with 15 bases in the middle. The CDR3: CASSITGTAGYTF. The CDR3 DNA reads as TGTGCCAGCAGCATAACAGGGACGGCTGGCTACACCTTC.

This clonotype appeared a few times. The rearrangement links TRBV5-6 to TRBJ1-4; 8 nucleotides line up with TRBD1. The CDR3 extends over 16 amino acids. Germline V lookup: CDR1 SGHDT, CDR2 YYEEEE. Germline trimming cut 3 bases from V and 3 bases from J; bases unmatched to any gene: 7. CDR3 sequence: CASSYQGAVANEKLFF. CDR3 in DNA: TGTGCCAGCAGCTACCAGGGGGCAGTGGCTAATGAAAAACTGTTTTTT.

This clonotype has more than one count but fewer than ten. V gene TRBV7-9 combines with J gene TRBJ2-3; tentative D call: TRBD2 (6 bases). The CDR3 is 16 residues long. From germline, CDR1 is SEHNR and CDR2 FQNEAQ (reference sequence). The V end was cut by 5 bases, the J end by 2 bases, with 17 bases between. The CDR3 loop reads CASSPVIADITDTQYF. In DNA form, the CDR3 reads TGTGCCAGCAGCCCGGTGATAGCGGACATCACAGATACGCAGTATTTT.

The chain couples TRBV10-3 to TRBJ2-5; 7 positions agree with TRBD2. With 3 bases clipped from V and 1 base from J, the junction kept 5 bases outside the gene matches. CDR3 length equals 15 residues. Germline V gene lookup returns CDR1 ENHRY and CDR2 SYGVKD. CDR3 residues: CAISDAGDPQETQYF. In nucleotides, the CDR3 is TGTGCCATCAGTGACGCGGGAGACCCCCAAGAGACCCAGTACTTC.

This clonotype appeared many times. This chain links TRBV29-1 with TRBJ2-1, with TRBD2 identical over 14 bases. The CDR3 extends over 14 amino acids. Per the germline V gene, CDR1 is SQVTM and CDR2 is ANQGSEA. CDR3 nucleotide sequence: TGCAGTGCTGGGACTAGCGGGGGCTACAATGAGCAGTTCTTC. Protein product: CSAGTSGGYNEQFF.

V is TRBV5-1 and J is TRBJ1-4; D remains ambiguous. The CDR3 spans 13 residues. V was pared by 3 bases and J by 8 bases, with 11 bases between. Per the germline V gene, CDR1 is SGHRS and CDR2 is YFSETQ. The CDR3 sequence is CASSSRTGEKLFF. CDR3 nucleotide sequence: TGCGCCAGCAGCTCTCGAACTGGGGAAAAACTGTTTTTT.

The chain joins TRBV3-1 to TRBJ2-5; D is tentatively TRBD1 or TRBD2 (5 bases each). The V end lost 0 bases, the J end lost 3 bases, and 11 bases lay between the germline ends. The CDR3 loop spans 15 amino acids. The germline V gene encodes CDR1 LGHDT and CDR2 YNNKEL (reference sequence). Written as DNA, the CDR3 is TGTGCCAGCAGCCAAGAAGGGAGCAGGGAAGAGACCCAGTACTTC. Amino acid sequence: CASSQEGSREETQYF.

This clonotype was counted between two and nine times. The chain employs TRBV4-2 and TRBJ2-4; TRBD2 matches at 7 bases. V was pared by 1 base and J by 4 bases, with 10 bases of the junction left unmatched. The germline gives CDR1 LGHNA, CDR2 YNFKEQ. This CDR3 has 17 residues. The CDR3 DNA is TGTGCCAGCAGCCAAGTTCTCGTCGGGGGGAATAAAAACATTCAGTACTTC. The encoded protein is CASSQVLVGGNKNIQYF.

This clonotype has only a few counts. The genes are TRBV6-1 and TRBJ2-7, with TRBD2 matching 12 bases. V shed 4 bases, J shed 4 bases, and the junction held 5 bases outside the gene matches. The CDR3 spans 15 residues. Germline assignment: CDR1 MNHNS and CDR2 SASEGT. CDR3 in amino acids: CASSATSGSGYEQYF. For the CDR3, the DNA is TGTGCCAGCAGTGCGACTAGCGGGAGTGGATACGAGCAGTACTTC.

This clonotype has a handful of counts. The chain recombines TRBV9 with TRBJ2-1; D may match TRBD1 or TRBD2 (6 bases each). Per the germline V gene, CDR1 is SGDLS and CDR2 is YYNGEE. Trimming removed 0 bases at V and 4 bases at J, with 17 bases between. The CDR3 totals 17 residues. The DNA of the CDR3 is TGTGCCAGCAGCGTAGTCCCTGGGGGGCGGGGTTACAATGAGCAGTTCTTC. This sequence encodes CASSVVPGGRGYNEQFF.

The chain employs TRBV30 and TRBJ2-2; the D is unclear. CDR3 length equals 11 residues. CDR1 is GTSNPN, CDR2 SVGIG, per germline (reference sequence). V lost 6 bases and J 5 bases, leaving 7 bases between the germline ends. This chain's CDR3 is CACTTTGELFF. CDR3 in DNA: TGTGCCTGCACTACTACCGGGGAGCTGTTTTTT.

This rearrangement joins TRBV6-1 to TRBJ1-1; a possible D gene is TRBD1 (5 bases). The V and J ends lost 6 bases and 0 bases respectively, with 20 bases between them. In germline, CDR1 is MNHNS, CDR2 SASEGT. The CDR3 sequence is 17 residues long. The CDR3 DNA sequence: TGTGCCAGCAGGGCGGACTCACGGGGACTTATGAACACTGAAGCTTTCTTT. Its translation: CASRADSRGLMNTEAFF.

The chain is built from TRBV5-5 and TRBJ2-2, with D maybe TRBD2 (5 bases). The length of the CDR3 is 14 residues. Trimming removed 7 bases at V and 7 bases at J, with 17 bases between. In germline, CDR1 is SGHKS, CDR2 YYEKEE (reference sequence). The CDR3 DNA reads TGTGCCAGCCAACTCACGGAGGTATACGGGGAGCTGTTTTTT. The encoded protein is CASQLTEVYGELFF.

The chain employs TRBV5-7 and TRBJ2-3; D is perhaps TRBD1 (5 bases). TRBV5-7 is recorded as an ORF, its role being uncertain. The length of the CDR3 is 14 residues. V lost 0 bases and J 9 bases, leaving 14 bases between the germline ends. CDR3 loop: CASSLVPAGLTQYF. The CDR3 nucleotides are TGTGCCAGCAGCTTGGTTCCCGCAGGGCTAACGCAGTATTTT.

This clonotype was picked up a small number of times. The chain carries TRBV12-3 or TRBV12-4 and TRBJ1-1; 9 positions agree with TRBD1. This CDR3 has 14 residues. After removal of 5 bases from V and 5 bases from J, the junction contained 6 bases not matched to a gene. The CDR3 DNA reads as TGTGCCAGCAGTGAACAGGGGGCGAAGACTGAAGCTTTCTTT. Protein: CASSEQGAKTEAFF.

The rearrangement joins TRBV6-1 to TRBJ2-1, with TRBD1 as a possible D gene (5 bases). Germline V CDR1 and CDR2: MNHNS, SASEGT. The CDR3 sequence is 16 residues long. Trimming pared 3 bases from V and 2 bases from J, leaving 14 bases between. CDR3 in amino acids: CASSEFPDSTYNEQFF. In DNA, the CDR3 is TGTGCCAGCAGTGAGTTTCCCGACAGTACCTACAATGAGCAGTTCTTC.

V and J are TRBV5-1 and TRBJ2-7, with D possibly matching TRBD2 (6 bases). V shed 0 bases and J shed 4 bases, with 17 bases lying between them. Germline CDR1 reads SGHRS; CDR2 reads YFSETQ. The CDR3 contains 16 residues. The CDR3 spells CASSLALGTGYYEQYF. In DNA form, the CDR3 reads TGCGCCAGCAGCTTGGCATTAGGGACTGGCTATTACGAGCAGTACTTC.

This clonotype was seen more than once but under ten times. This chain uses TRBV12-3 or TRBV12-4 with TRBJ1-1, with no clear D. The CDR3 sequence is 13 residues long. Between the trimmed V and J ends, which lost 3 bases and 3 bases, there was a span of 8 bases. The DNA for the CDR3 is TGTGCCAGCAGTTTTCATTGGGACACTGAAGCTTTCTTT. As protein: CASSFHWDTEAFF.

The chain recombines TRBV7-9 with TRBJ2-7, with TRBD1 matching over 8 bases. The germline gives CDR1 SEHNR, CDR2 FQNEAQ (reference sequence). The CDR3 totals 16 residues. J was trimmed by 7 bases and V by 7 bases; bases with no gene match: 18. DNA of the CDR3: TGTGCCAGCAACTTCCTAACTGGACAGGGACTTTTGGAGCAGTACTTC. Protein sequence: CASNFLTGQGLLEQYF.

In its sample, this clonotype was seen a few times. V is TRBV12-3 or TRBV12-4 and J is TRBJ2-5; possible D gene TRBD1, 6 bases. The CDR3 has 17 residues. Trimming stripped 4 bases from V and 0 bases from J, with 18 bases between. DNA of the CDR3: TGTGCCAGCAGTTATCTGCACAGGGTAGGGGACCAAGAGACCCAGTACTTC. Its translation is CASSYLHRVGDQETQYF.

The V and J genes are TRBV28 and TRBJ1-6; TRBD1 is a possible D gene (6 bases). This CDR3 has 16 residues. Between the trimmed V and J ends, which lost 4 bases and 7 bases, there was a span of 17 bases. The germline CDR1 and CDR2 sequences are MDHEN and SYDVKM. CDR3 amino acids: CASSSRTGKANSPLHF. Here the CDR3 DNA reads TGTGCCAGCAGTTCTAGAACAGGGAAGGCCAATTCACCCCTCCACTTT.